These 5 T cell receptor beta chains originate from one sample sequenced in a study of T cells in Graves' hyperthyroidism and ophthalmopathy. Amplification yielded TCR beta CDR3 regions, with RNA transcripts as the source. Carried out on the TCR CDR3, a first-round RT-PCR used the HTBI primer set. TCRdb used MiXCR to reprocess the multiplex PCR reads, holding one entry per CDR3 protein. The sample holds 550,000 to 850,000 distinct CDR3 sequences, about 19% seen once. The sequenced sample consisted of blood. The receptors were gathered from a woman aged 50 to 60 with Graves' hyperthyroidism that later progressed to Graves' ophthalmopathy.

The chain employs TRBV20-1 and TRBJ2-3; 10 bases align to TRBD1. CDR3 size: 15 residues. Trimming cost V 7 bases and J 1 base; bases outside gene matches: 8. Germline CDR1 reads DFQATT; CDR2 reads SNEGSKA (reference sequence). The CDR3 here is CSGQPGTGGTDTQYF. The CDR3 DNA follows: TGCAGTGGCCAGCCCGGGACAGGGGGCACAGATACGCAGTATTTT.

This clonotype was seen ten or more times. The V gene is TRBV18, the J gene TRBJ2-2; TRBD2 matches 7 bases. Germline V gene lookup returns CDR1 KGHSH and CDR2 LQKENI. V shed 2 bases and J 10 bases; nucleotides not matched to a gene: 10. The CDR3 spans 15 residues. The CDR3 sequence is CASSPSDGRPMELFF. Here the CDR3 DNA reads TGTGCCAGCTCACCATCAGACGGGAGGCCGATGGAGCTGTTTTTT.

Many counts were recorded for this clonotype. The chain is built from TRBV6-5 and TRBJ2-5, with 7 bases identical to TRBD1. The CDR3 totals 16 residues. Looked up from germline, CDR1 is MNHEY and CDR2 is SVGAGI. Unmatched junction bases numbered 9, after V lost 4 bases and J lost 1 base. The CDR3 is CASSSTSGTVQETQYF. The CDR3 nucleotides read TGTGCCAGCAGTTCTACCTCCGGGACAGTCCAAGAGACCCAGTACTTC.

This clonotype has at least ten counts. The CDR3 spells CASSLLQTGSNYGYTF. In nucleotides, the CDR3 is TGTGCCAGCAGCCTACTACAGACAGGATCCAACTATGGCTACACCTTC. The chain joins TRBV3-1 to TRBJ1-2, with D perhaps TRBD1 (6 bases). Germline CDR1 and CDR2: LGHDT and YNNKEL (reference sequence). Trimming removed 4 bases at V and 2 bases at J, with 17 bases between. CDR3 length equals 16 residues. Using reference TRBV3-1 and TRBJ1-2 for the parts outside the CDR3, the full variable domain is DTAVSQTPKYLVTQMGNDKSIKCEQNLGHDTMYWYKQDSKKFLKIMFSYNNKELIINETVPNRFSPKSPDKAHLNLHINSLELGDSAVYFCASSLLQTGSNYGYTFGSGTRLTVV.

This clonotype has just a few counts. The CDR3 here is CSANPFGAGELFF. In nucleotides, the CDR3 is TGCAGTGCTAACCCTTTCGGAGCCGGGGAGCTGTTTTTT. V is TRBV20-1 and J is TRBJ2-2; no reliable D call. The length of the CDR3 is 13 residues. Trimming pared 4 bases from V and 6 bases from J, leaving 12 bases between. The germline V gene has CDR1 DFQATT and CDR2 SNEGSKA (reference sequence).